The clone carrying this TCR beta chain came up a few times. As yet, its antigen is unknown. These data belong to a study of vaccination and CD4 T cells after COVID-19. Study as a whole: Once vaccinated, a few convalescent patients provided samples at day 14 and again at days 161 to 241 post-vaccination.

With the Oncomine TCR Beta short-read assay, DNA from cultured CD4+ T cells was sequenced. Cultures of CD4+ T cells served as the source for extracting genomic DNA. TCRdb fed the PCR reads into MiXCR, producing one record per CDR3 protein. The sample has over 20,000 distinct CDR3 sequences, less than 40% seen once; the top ten hold 2.5% to 3%. As to time point: late sampling 161 to 241 days after vaccination in three convalescent patients. Treatment of the sample: roughly 10-day PBMC culture with coronavirus spike peptide pools or control peptides (ViraFEST assay). Germline V gives CDR1 LNHDA, CDR2 SQIVND (reference sequence). Trimming left V 4 bases short and J 0 bases short, with 11 bases between. This CDR3 has 15 amino acids.

The material was CD4+ T cells from blood, cultured in vitro, obtained about 7 months after SARS-CoV-2 vaccination. The chain uses TRBV19 and TRBJ2-3, with D hard to call. This TCR was recovered from a human donor who had recovered from COVID-19. CDR3 coding DNA: TGTGCCAGTAGTAATGGGGTTCCTAGCACAGATACGCAGTATTTT. As protein: CASSNGVPSTDTQYF.